This TCR beta chain was observed in a study of blood T cell repertoires in COVID-19. In the study overall: In each case, the material was cDNA or gDNA derived from T cells, B-cell-depleted T cells, or PBMCs.

Source study methods: Researchers report that nucleated cell counts were estimated from reference gene primer amplification. Measured with immunoSEQ multiplex PCR; TCRdb has only the in-frame clones, and not every one. The V and J calls and clone size are taken from that table; D and trimming were inferred from the DNA. The repertoire holds under 250,000 clones, with roughly 80% as singletons. The CDR3 totals 14 residues. The germline CDR1 and CDR2 sequences are SGHNT and YYREEE (reference sequence). V lost 4 bases and J 5 bases, leaving 16 bases between the germline ends. The V call is TRBV5-4, the J call TRBJ2-7, with no clear D. The source is a woman between 65 and 79 years old with COVID-19, enrolled during active disease. The sample comprised peripheral blood. In DNA, the CDR3 is TGTGCCAGCAGCCGCGTCACAGCAAGCAACGAGCAGTACTTC. Encoded protein: CASSRVTASNEQYF.